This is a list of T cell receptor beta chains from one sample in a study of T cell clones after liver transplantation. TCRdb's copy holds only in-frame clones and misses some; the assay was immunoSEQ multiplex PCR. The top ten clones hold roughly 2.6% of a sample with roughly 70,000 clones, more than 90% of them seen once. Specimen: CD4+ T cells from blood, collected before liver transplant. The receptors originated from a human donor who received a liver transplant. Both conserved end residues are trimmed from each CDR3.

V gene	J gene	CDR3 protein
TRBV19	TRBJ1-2	ASSPTGVNGYT
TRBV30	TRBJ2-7	AWSGTGSFYEQY
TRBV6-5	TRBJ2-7	ASSYSGRVYEQY
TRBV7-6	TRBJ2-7	ASSLAGAGQGEGYEQY
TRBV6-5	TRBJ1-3	ASRVDSSGNTIY
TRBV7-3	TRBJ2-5	ASSLGGSQQETQY
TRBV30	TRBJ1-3	AWSVNSGNTIY
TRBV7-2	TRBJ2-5	ASSRVKETQY
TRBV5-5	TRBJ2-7	ASSQGALYEQY
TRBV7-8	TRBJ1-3	ASSSERGIGNTIY
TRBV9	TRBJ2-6	ASSGAGSSGANVLT
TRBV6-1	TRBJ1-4	ASSELSIGGEKLF
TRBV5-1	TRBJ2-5	ASSPSGARGETQY
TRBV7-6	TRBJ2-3	ASSLGNSDTQY
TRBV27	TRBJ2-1	ASSLQTSGYNEQF
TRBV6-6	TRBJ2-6	ASKRISGANVLT